Presented here are 30 T cell receptor beta chains from one specimen sequenced in a study of blood T cell repertoires in COVID-19 (dated by TCRdb to about 2020). Receptor amplification or capture employed the immunoSEQ multiplex PCR assay. TCRdb obtained this table from immuneACCESS and retained in-frame rearrangements with V and J assigned. These tables miss some clones; where compared with another copy, unresolved V genes account for less than half of the shortfall, and the remainder is unexplained. Recorded for this sample are some 80,000 clones; around four fifths of them occurred a single time. The ten biggest clones cover about 18% of the sample. Sequencing used peripheral blood. The receptors come from an elderly man with active or convalescent COVID-19.

The J gene is TRBJ1-5, the V gene TRBV6-1; 8 nucleotides agree with TRBD1. Germline CDR1 is MNHNS and CDR2 is SASEGT. CDR3 length: 14 amino acids. V gave up 2 bases and J gave up 5 bases; unmatched junction bases: 2. The CDR3, as DNA: TGTGCCAGCAGTGAACAGGGGGCGTATCAGCCCCAGCATTTT. It encodes CASSEQGAYQPQHF.

CDR3: CASSLFGGRGDEQYV. The CDR3 DNA reads TGTGCCAGCAGCTTATTTGGTGGCAGGGGCGACGAGCAGTACGTC. V is TRBV7-8 and J is TRBJ2-7, with a possible D match to TRBD1 (6 bases). CDR1 and CDR2 (germline): SGHVS, FQNEAQ. The ends were cut back, 2 bases at V and 5 bases at J, with 16 bases in the middle. The CDR3 runs 15 residues.

This chain joins TRBV3-1 (or the pseudogene TRBV3-2) and TRBJ1-2, with D tentatively TRBD1 (5 bases). The V gene lost 0 bases and the J gene lost 0 bases, with 17 bases spanning the gap. Germline CDR1 reads LGHDT; CDR2 reads YNNKEL (reference sequence). This CDR3 spans 18 amino acids. DNA of the CDR3: TGTGCCAGCAGCCAAGATAGGCGGAGGGGCACCCCTAACTATGGCTACACCTTC. It specifies CASSQDRRRGTPNYGYTF.

The chain recombines TRBV6-5 with TRBJ2-7, with 8 bases aligning to TRBD2. CDR1 is MNHEY and CDR2 is SVGAGI in the germline V gene. The CDR3 consists of 13 residues. The V segment lost 4 bases and the J segment 7 bases; nucleotides outside the gene matches: 6. The CDR3 bases are TGTGCCAGCAGTTCAGCGGGAGACAGGGAGCAGTACGTC. As protein: CASSSAGDREQYV.

The rearrangement links TRBV4-1 to TRBJ2-1, with 11 positions matching TRBD2. V gave up 6 bases and J gave up 4 bases; unmatched junction bases: 20. The CDR3 extends over 20 amino acids. Germline loops: CDR1 MGHRA, CDR2 YSYEKL. The CDR3 loop is CASSPRGGELAGALYNEQFF. The CDR3 DNA sequence: TGCGCCAGCAGTCCACGCGGGGGGGAACTAGCGGGAGCTCTTTACAATGAGCAGTTCTTC.

The genes are TRBV27 and TRBJ2-1, with 7 bases that match TRBD1. With V trimmed by 3 bases and J by 3 bases, 2 bases remained unmatched. Germline V lookup: CDR1 MNHEY, CDR2 SMNVEV (reference sequence). This CDR3 comprises 14 residues. The CDR3 is CASSFRGLYNEQFF. In DNA, the CDR3 is TGTGCCAGCAGTTTTAGGGGGCTCTACAATGAGCAGTTCTTC.

V usage is TRBV20-1 and J usage is TRBJ1-4; D is perhaps TRBD1 (6 bases). Between the trimmed V and J ends, which lost 3 bases and 7 bases, there was a span of 15 bases. Germline V gene sequence: CDR1 DFQATT, CDR2 SNEGSKA (reference sequence). CDR3 length: 14 amino acids. The CDR3 sequence: CSASDGGAGEKLFF. In DNA, the CDR3 is TGCAGTGCTAGTGATGGGGGCGCCGGTGAAAAACTGTTTTTT.

About this clone: Other DNA variants within this sample encode the same CDR3. V gene TRBV6-5 combines with J gene TRBJ2-7, with D possibly TRBD1 on 5 matching bases. Germline CDR1 and CDR2: MNHEY and SVGAGI. V lost 2 bases and J 3 bases, leaving 8 bases between the germline ends. The CDR3 has 13 amino acids. The CDR3 here is CASSYGADYEQYV. CDR3 bases: TGTGCCAGCAGTTACGGGGCAGACTACGAGCAGTACGTC.

V gene TRBV5-1 combines with J gene TRBJ1-6; D not resolved. V was clipped by 4 bases and J by 7 bases, with 12 bases between them. The germline gives CDR1 SGHRS, CDR2 YFSETQ. This CDR3 contains 14 residues. For the CDR3, the DNA is TGCGCCAGCAGCGTAGAGGGATTCAATTCACCCCTCCACTTT. This gives the protein CASSVEGFNSPLHF.

The chain combines TRBV12-3 or TRBV12-4 with TRBJ2-3, with D maybe TRBD1 (5 bases). The ends were cut back, 6 bases at V and 4 bases at J, with 11 bases in the middle. This CDR3 spans 13 amino acids. The DNA of the CDR3 is TGTGCCAGCAGGATAACAGGAGCAGATACGCAGTATTTT. Its protein is CASRITGADTQYF.

The rearrangement uses TRBV11-2 and TRBJ2-7; TRBD2 agrees at 9 bases. CDR1 is SGHAT and CDR2 is FQNNGV in the germline V gene. This CDR3 region has 16 residues. Losses at the gene ends were 2 bases for V and 4 bases for J; bases not matched to a gene: 9. In DNA, the CDR3 is TGTGCCAGCAGCTTAAGTAGTAGCGGGGGAGTGTACGAGCAGTACGTC. Translating it yields CASSLSSSGGVYEQYV.

This chain links TRBV5-1 with TRBJ2-3, with D perhaps TRBD2 (5 bases). CDR1 SGHRS and CDR2 YFSETQ come from the germline V gene. The CDR3 covers 15 residues. The V end was cut by 0 bases, the J end by 2 bases, with 10 bases between. The DNA for the CDR3 is TGCGCCAGCAGCTTGGCAATGGGAGACACAGATACGCAGTATTTT. Protein: CASSLAMGDTDTQYF.

The sample holds one count of this clone. This sequence joins TRBV5-4 and TRBJ1-2; 7 positions match TRBD1. Germline V gene data show CDR1 as SGHNT and CDR2 as YYREEE (reference sequence). This CDR3 has 16 residues. With 0 bases clipped from V and 6 bases from J, the junction kept 11 bases outside the gene matches. The CDR3 loop is CASSLGQGVSLNGYTF. The CDR3 region has the DNA TGTGCCAGCAGCTTGGGACAGGGTGTTTCCCTCAATGGCTACACCTTC.

The chain uses TRBV7-8 and TRBJ1-5, with 8 bases lining up with TRBD1. Trimming removed 6 bases from V and 4 bases from J; junction bases left unmatched: 11. The CDR3 is 16 residues long. Per the germline V gene, CDR1 is SGHVS and CDR2 is FQNEAQ. The CDR3 sequence is CASSPLKQGGNQPQHF. CDR3 bases: TGTGCCAGCAGTCCTCTAAAACAGGGGGGGAATCAGCCCCAGCATTTT.

This clone was recorded once. The chain carries TRBV7-9 and TRBJ2-5; 8 bases fit TRBD2. The CDR3 has 15 amino acids. CDR1 is SEHNR, CDR2 FQNEAQ, per germline (reference sequence). V gave up 1 base and J gave up 5 bases; unmatched junction bases: 6. CDR3 nucleotide sequence: TGTGCCAGCAGCTTAGAACTAGCGGTATTTGAGACCCAGTACTTC. Its protein is CASSLELAVFETQYF.

The chain joins TRBV7-3 to TRBJ2-1, with 8 bases that match TRBD2. The CDR3 has 15 residues. Germline-derived CDR1 and CDR2 are SGHTA and FQGTGA. Germline trimming cut 5 bases from V and 7 bases from J; bases unmatched to any gene: 10. Here the CDR3 DNA reads TGTGCCAGCAGCATCCGAGCGGGGGCCTTTAATGAGCAGTTCTTC. Its protein is CASSIRAGAFNEQFF.

This chain connects TRBV5-1 to TRBJ2-2, with a tentative D call TRBD1 (6 bases). The germline V and J ends were trimmed by 4 bases and 6 bases, with 16 bases remaining between them. CDR1 SGHRS and CDR2 YFSETQ come from the germline V gene. CDR3 size: 15 residues. CDR3 nucleotides: TGCGCCAGCAGCCGAGGGGGACGCCGGGCCGGGGAGCTGTTTTTT. As protein: CASSRGGRRAGELFF.

This rearrangement joins TRBV7-2 to TRBJ2-1, with 7 bases that match TRBD1. This CDR3 is 11 amino acids long. Per the germline V gene, CDR1 is SGHTA and CDR2 is FQGNSA. Trimming cost V 5 bases and J 15 bases; bases outside gene matches: 7. The CDR3 protein is CASSPRQGLFF. CDR3 bases: TGTGCCAGCAGCCCAAGACAGGGTTTGTTCTTC.

V and J are TRBV11-3 and TRBJ2-3; 7 positions match TRBD2. The CDR3 spans 15 residues. The V gene end was trimmed by 1 base and the J gene end by 4 bases; junction bases not matched to a gene: 5. Germline-derived CDR1 and CDR2 are SGHNT and YENEEA. In DNA form, the CDR3 reads TGTGCCAGCAGCTTAGGGGCAGGACTAGCAGATACGCAGTATTTT. Protein product: CASSLGAGLADTQYF. Full variable domain (missing parts from reference TRBV11-3 and TRBJ2-3): EAGVVQSPRYKIIEKKQPVAFWCNPISGHNTLYWYLQNLGQGPELLIRYENEEAVDDSQLPKDRFSAERLKGVDSTLKIQPAELGDSAVYLCASSLGAGLADTQYFGPGTRLTVL.

This chain connects TRBV9 to TRBJ2-1; D is unclear. The V gene lost 0 bases and the J gene lost 5 bases, with 6 bases spanning the gap. This CDR3 contains 13 residues. CDR1 and CDR2 from the germline V gene are SGDLS and YYNGEE. The CDR3 protein is CASSVDSNNEQFF. DNA of the CDR3: TGTGCCAGCAGCGTAGACTCTAACAATGAGCAGTTCTTC.

The rearrangement joins TRBV11-2 to TRBJ2-3; TRBD2 agrees at 7 bases. The CDR3 is made up of 18 amino acids. The V gene end was trimmed by 2 bases and the J gene end by 2 bases; junction bases not matched to a gene: 13. The germline V gene encodes CDR1 SGHAT and CDR2 FQNNGV. For the CDR3, the DNA is TGTGCCAGCAGCTTAACTTTTATACTAGCGTCCTTCACAGATACGCAGTATTTT. Protein sequence: CASSLTFILASFTDTQYF.

V and J are TRBV10-2 and TRBJ1-6; D gene ambiguous. This CDR3 comprises 12 residues. V gave up 6 bases and J gave up 6 bases, with 6 bases separating them. CDR1 WSHSY and CDR2 SAAADI come from the germline V gene. DNA for the CDR3: TGCGCCAGCAGGGACTTTAATTCACCCCTCCACTTT. Residues: CASRDFNSPLHF.

In its sample, this clone was seen once. The rearrangement links TRBV7-2 to TRBJ1-2; D remains ambiguous. This CDR3 is built from 14 residues. The V and J ends lost 9 bases and 0 bases respectively, with 14 bases between them. Per germline, CDR1 SGHTA and CDR2 FQGNSA. CDR3 sequence reads: CASLSQDSNYGYTF. CDR3 nucleotide sequence: TGTGCCAGTCTTTCACAAGACTCTAACTATGGCTACACCTTC.

This clone occurred a few times. This chain links TRBV30 with TRBJ1-2, with 7 bases fitting TRBD1. V dropped 4 bases and J dropped 4; count of bases not matched to a gene: 9. CDR1 and CDR2 (germline): GTSNPN, SVGIG (reference sequence). This CDR3 has 14 amino acids. The CDR3 region has the DNA TGTGCCTGGAAAGGACAGGAGACGCCCTATGGCTACACCTTC. Its translation is CAWKGQETPYGYTF.

The rearrangement links TRBV5-1 to TRBJ1-1; a weak D match, TRBD1 (5 bases). The CDR3 runs 14 residues. Looked up from germline, CDR1 is SGHRS and CDR2 is YFSETQ. V was clipped by 0 bases and J by 3 bases, with 9 bases between them. CDR3: CASSLGTPHTEAFF. CDR3 nucleotides: TGCGCCAGCAGCTTGGGGACACCACACACTGAAGCTTTCTTT. Based on the CDR3 plus reference TRBV5-1 and TRBJ1-1, the full variable domain is KAGVTQTPRYLIKTRGQQVTLSCSPISGHRSVSWYQQTPGQGLQFLFEYFSETQRNKGNFPGRFSGRQFSNSRSEMNVSTLELGDSALYLCASSLGTPHTEAFFGQGTRLTVV.

V is TRBV5-1 and J is TRBJ2-2, with D unresolved. V lost 2 bases and J lost 2, with 10 bases in between. This CDR3 spans 15 amino acids. The V gene's germline CDR1 is SGHRS and CDR2 YFSETQ. Here the CDR3 reads CASSFFQKNTGELFF. The DNA for the CDR3 is TGCGCCAGCAGCTTCTTTCAGAAAAACACCGGGGAGCTGTTTTTT. Using reference TRBV5-1 and TRBJ2-2 for the parts outside the CDR3, the full variable domain is KAGVTQTPRYLIKTRGQQVTLSCSPISGHRSVSWYQQTPGQGLQFLFEYFSETQRNKGNFPGRFSGRQFSNSRSEMNVSTLELGDSALYLCASSFFQKNTGELFFGEGSRLTVL.

The chain recombines TRBV3-1 (or the pseudogene TRBV3-2) with TRBJ2-5; 7 nucleotides line up with TRBD2. Trimming removed 6 bases from V and 5 bases from J; junction bases left unmatched: 18. Germline V gene data show CDR1 as LGHDT and CDR2 as YNNKEL (reference sequence). The CDR3 has 17 amino acids. DNA of the CDR3: TGTGCCAGCAGACTATCTAGCGGACGCCTGAAAGGGGAGACCCAGTACTTC. Residues: CASRLSSGRLKGETQYF.

V and J are TRBV25-1 and TRBJ2-2; 7 bases are a match to TRBD2. J gave up 0 bases and V 3 bases, and 1 base lay outside the gene matches. Germline V gene lookup returns CDR1 MGHDK and CDR2 SYGVNS. The CDR3 extends over 15 amino acids. The CDR3 here is CASSDGTTNTGELFF. The CDR3 DNA sequence: TGTGCCAGCAGTGATGGGACTACGAACACCGGGGAGCTGTTTTTT.

In its sample, this clone was seen a few times. V and J are TRBV19 and TRBJ1-1; a possible D gene is TRBD1 (5 bases). From germline, CDR1 is LNHDA and CDR2 SQIVND (reference sequence). The CDR3 covers 16 residues. With 2 bases removed from V and 4 bases from J, the gap between germline ends came to 17 bases. Here the CDR3 reads CASSIRQGLAGTEAFF. The CDR3 coding sequence is TGTGCCAGTAGTATACGGCAGGGTTTAGCGGGCACTGAAGCTTTCTTT.

The V gene is TRBV19, the J gene TRBJ2-7; D may be TRBD2 (6 bases). The V end was cut by 5 bases, the J end by 4 bases, with 9 bases between. Germline V gene data show CDR1 as LNHDA and CDR2 as SQIVND (reference sequence). The CDR3 loop spans 12 amino acids. CDR3 residues: CASSPAGYEQYV. CDR3 nucleotides: TGTGCCAGTAGTCCCGCGGGATACGAGCAGTACGTC.